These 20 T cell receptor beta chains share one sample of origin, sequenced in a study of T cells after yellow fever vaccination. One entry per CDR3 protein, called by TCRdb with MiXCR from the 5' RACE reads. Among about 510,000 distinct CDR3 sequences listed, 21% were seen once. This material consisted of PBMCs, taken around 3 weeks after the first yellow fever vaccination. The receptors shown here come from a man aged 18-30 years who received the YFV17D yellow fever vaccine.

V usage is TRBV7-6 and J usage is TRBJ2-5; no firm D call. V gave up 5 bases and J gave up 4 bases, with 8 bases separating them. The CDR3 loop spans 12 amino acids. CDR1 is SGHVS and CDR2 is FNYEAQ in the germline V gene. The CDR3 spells CASSRAIETQYF. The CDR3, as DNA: TGTGCCAGCAGCCGGGCGATAGAGACCCAGTACTTC.

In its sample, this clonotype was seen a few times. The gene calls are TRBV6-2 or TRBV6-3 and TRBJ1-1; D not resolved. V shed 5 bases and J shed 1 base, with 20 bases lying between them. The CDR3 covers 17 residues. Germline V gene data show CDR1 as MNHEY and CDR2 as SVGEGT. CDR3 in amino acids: CASSKRPDRATNTEAFF. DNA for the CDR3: TGTGCCAGCAGTAAACGGCCCGACCGAGCCACGAACACTGAAGCTTTCTTT.

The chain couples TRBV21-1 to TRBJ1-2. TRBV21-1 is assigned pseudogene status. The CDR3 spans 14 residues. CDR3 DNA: TGTGCCAGCAGCGAGGGAGTTCCCAACTATGGCTACACCTTC. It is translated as CASSEGVPNYGYTF.

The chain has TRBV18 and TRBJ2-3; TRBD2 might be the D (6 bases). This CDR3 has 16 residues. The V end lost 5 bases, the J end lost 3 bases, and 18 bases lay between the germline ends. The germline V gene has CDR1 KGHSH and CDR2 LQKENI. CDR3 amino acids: CASSSGTPKLTDTQYF. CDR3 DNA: TGTGCCAGCTCATCCGGGACTCCCAAACTGACAGATACGCAGTATTTT.

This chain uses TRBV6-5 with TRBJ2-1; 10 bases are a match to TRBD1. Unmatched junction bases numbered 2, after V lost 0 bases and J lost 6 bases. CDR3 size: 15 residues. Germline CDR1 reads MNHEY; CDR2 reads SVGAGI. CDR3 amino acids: CASSYSRTGGNEQFF. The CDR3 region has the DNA TGTGCCAGCAGTTACTCGCGGACAGGGGGCAATGAGCAGTTCTTC.

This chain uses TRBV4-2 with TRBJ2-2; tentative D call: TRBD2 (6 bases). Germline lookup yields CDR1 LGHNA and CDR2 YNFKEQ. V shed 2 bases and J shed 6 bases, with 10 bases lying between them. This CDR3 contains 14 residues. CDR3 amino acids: CASSQTGGSGELFF. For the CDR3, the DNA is TGTGCCAGCAGCCAAACCGGGGGATCCGGGGAGCTGTTTTTT.

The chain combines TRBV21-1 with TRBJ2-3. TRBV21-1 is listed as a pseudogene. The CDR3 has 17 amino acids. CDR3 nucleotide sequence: TGTGCCAGCAGCAACCATTCGACCACCACGGGCACAGATACGCAGTATTTT. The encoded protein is CASSNHSTTTGTDTQYF.

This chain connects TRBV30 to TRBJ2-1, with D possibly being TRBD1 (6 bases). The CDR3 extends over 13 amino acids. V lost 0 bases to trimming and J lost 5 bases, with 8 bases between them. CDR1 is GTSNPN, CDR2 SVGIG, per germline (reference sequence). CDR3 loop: CAWSVGQDNEQFF. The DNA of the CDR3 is TGTGCCTGGAGTGTGGGACAAGACAATGAGCAGTTCTTC.

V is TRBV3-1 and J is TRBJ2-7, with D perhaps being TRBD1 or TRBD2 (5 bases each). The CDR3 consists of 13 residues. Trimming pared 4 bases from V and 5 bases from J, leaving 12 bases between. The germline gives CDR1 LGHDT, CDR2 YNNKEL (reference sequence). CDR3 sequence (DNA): TGTGCCAGCAGCCCAGTTGGGACCCACGAGCAGTACTTC. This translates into CASSPVGTHEQYF.

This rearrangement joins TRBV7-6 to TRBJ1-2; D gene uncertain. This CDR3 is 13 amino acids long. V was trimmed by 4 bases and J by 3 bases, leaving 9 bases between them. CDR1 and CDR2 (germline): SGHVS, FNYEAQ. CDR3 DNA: TGTGCCAGCAGCTACAGAGCTTACTATGGCTACACCTTC. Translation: CASSYRAYYGYTF.

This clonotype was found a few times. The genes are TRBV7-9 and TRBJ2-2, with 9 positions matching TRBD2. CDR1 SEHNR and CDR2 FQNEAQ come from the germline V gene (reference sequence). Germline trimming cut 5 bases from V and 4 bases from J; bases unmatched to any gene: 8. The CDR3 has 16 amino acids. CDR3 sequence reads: CASSQPSGAITGELFF. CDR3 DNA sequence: TGTGCCAGCAGCCAACCTAGCGGGGCAATCACCGGGGAGCTGTTTTTT.

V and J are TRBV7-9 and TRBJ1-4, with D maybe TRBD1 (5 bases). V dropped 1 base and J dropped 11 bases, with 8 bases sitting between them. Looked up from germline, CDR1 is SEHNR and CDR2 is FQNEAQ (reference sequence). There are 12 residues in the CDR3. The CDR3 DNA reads TGTGCCAGCAGCTTAGACGAGGGGAAACTGTTTTTT. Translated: CASSLDEGKLFF. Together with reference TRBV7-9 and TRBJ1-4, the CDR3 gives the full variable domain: DTGVSQNPRHKITKRGQNVTFRCDPISEHNRLYWYRQTLGQGPEFLTYFQNEAQLEKSRLLSDRFSAERPKGSFSTLEIQRTEQGDSAMYLCASSLDEGKLFFGSGTQLSVL.

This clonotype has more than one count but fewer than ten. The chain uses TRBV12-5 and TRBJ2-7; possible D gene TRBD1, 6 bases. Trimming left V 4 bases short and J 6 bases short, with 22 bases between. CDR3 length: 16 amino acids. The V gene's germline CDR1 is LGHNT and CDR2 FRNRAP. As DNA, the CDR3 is TGTGCTAGTGGTTCCCCCAGGGGACCGAAGAGCTCCGAGCAGTACTTC. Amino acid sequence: CASGSPRGPKSSEQYF.

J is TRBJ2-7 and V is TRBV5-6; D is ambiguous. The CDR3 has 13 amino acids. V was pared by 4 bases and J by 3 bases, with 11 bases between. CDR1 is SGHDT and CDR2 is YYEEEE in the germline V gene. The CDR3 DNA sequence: TGTGCCAGCAGCCGGCGACTCATCTACGAGCAGTACGTC. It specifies CASSRRLIYEQYV.

For the CDR3, the DNA is TGTGCCAGCAGCCATCCACGTTTGGAGGGATACGAGCAGTACTTC. Protein product: CASSHPRLEGYEQYF. V and J are TRBV7-9 and TRBJ2-7; a possible D gene is TRBD2 (6 bases). Germline CDR1 and CDR2: SEHNR and FQNEAQ (reference sequence). This CDR3 has 15 residues. V was cut by 5 bases and J by 4 bases, with 18 bases left in between.

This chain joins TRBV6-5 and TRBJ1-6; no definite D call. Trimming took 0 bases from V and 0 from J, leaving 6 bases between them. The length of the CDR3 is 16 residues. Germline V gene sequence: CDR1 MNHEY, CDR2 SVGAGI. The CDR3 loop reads CASSYSKSSYNSPLHF. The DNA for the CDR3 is TGTGCCAGCAGTTACTCGAAGAGCTCCTATAATTCACCCCTCCACTTT.

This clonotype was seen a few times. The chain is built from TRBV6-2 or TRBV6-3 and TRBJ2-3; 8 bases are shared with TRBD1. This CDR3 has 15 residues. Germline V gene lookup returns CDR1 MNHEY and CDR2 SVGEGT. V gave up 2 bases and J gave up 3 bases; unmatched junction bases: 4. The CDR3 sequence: CASSYPGQVTDTQYF. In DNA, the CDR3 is TGTGCCAGCAGTTACCCGGGACAGGTAACAGATACGCAGTATTTT.

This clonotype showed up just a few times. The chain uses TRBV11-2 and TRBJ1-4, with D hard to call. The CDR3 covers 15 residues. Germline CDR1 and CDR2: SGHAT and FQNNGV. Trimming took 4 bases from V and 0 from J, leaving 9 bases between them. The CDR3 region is CASSSWGSTNEKLFF. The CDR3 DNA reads TGTGCCAGCAGCTCATGGGGATCAACTAATGAAAAACTGTTTTTT. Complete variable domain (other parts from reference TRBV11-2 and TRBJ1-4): EAGVAQSPRYKIIEKRQSVAFWCNPISGHATLYWYQQILGQGPKLLIQFQNNGVVDDSQLPKDRFSAERLKGVDSTLKIQPAKLEDSAVYLCASSSWGSTNEKLFFGSGTQLSVL.

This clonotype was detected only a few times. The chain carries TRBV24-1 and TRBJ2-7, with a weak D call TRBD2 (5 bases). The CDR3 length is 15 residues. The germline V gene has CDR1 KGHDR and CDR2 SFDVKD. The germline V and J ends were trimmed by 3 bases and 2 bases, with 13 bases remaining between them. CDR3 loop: CATSDGRTLTYEQYV. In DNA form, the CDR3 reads TGTGCCACCAGTGATGGCCGGACTTTGACCTACGAGCAGTACGTC.

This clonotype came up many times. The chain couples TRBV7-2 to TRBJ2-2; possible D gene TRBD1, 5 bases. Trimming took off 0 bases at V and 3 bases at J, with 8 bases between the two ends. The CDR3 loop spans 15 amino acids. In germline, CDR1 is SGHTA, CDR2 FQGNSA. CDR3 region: CASSLAGVHTGELFF. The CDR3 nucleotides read TGTGCCAGCAGCTTAGCAGGGGTGCACACCGGGGAGCTGTTTTTT.